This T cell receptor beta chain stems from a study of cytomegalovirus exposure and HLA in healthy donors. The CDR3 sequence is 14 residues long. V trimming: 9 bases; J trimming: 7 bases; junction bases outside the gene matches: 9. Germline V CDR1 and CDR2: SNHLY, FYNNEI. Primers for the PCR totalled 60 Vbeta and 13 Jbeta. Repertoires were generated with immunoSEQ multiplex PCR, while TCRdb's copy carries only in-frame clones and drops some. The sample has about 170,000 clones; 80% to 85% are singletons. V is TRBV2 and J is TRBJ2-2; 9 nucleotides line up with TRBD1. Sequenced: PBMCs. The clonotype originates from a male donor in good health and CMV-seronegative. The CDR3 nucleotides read TGTGCCAGTTACCGGGACAGGGAGATCGGGGAGCTGTTTTTT. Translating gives CASYRDREIGELFF.